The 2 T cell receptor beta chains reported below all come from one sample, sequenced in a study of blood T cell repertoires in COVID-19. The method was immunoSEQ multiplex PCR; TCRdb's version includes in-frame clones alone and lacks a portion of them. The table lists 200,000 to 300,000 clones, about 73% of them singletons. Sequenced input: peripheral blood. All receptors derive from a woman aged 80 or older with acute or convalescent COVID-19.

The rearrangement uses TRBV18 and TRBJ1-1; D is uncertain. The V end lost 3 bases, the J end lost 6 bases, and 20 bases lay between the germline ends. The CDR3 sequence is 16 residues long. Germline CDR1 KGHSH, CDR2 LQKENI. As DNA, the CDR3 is TGTGCCAGCTCACCTCACCCCTGGTCCGTGGCACCTGAAGCTTTCTTT. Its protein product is CASSPHPWSVAPEAFF.

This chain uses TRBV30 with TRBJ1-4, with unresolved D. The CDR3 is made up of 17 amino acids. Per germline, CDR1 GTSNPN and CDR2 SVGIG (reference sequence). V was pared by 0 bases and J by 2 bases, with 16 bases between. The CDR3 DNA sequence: TGTGCCTGGAGTGTAAGTGATCGCGGAGGGACTAATGAAAAACTGTTTTTT. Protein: CAWSVSDRGGTNEKLFF.